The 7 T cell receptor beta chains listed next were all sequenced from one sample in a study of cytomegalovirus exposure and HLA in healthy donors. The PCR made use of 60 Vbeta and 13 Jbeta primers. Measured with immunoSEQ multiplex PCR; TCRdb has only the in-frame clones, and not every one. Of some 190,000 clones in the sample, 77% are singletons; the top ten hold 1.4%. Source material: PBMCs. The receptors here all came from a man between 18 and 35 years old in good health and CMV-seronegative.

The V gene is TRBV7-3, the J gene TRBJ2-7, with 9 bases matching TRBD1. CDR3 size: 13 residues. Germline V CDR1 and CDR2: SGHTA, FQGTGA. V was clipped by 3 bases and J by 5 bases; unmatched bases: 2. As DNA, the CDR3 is TGTGCCAGCAGCTTGACAGGGGGGCACGAGCAGTACTTC. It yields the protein CASSLTGGHEQYF.

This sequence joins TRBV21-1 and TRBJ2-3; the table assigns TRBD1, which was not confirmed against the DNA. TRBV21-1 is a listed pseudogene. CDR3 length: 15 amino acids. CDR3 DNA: TGTGCCAGCAGCAAAGGACAGGGAAGGTATGATACGCAGTATTTT. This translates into CASSKGQGRYDTQYF.

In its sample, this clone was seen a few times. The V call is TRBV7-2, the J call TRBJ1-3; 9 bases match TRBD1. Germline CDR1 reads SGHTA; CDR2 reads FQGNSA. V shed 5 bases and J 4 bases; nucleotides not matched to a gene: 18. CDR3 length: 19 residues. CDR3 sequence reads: CASSQFALTGGTRGNTIYF. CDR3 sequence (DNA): TGTGCCAGCAGCCAGTTCGCTCTCACAGGGGGCACGAGAGGAAACACCATATATTTT.

This chain's CDR3 is CSVEVAGYGYTF. The CDR3 region has the DNA TGCAGCGTTGAAGTAGCGGGCTATGGCTACACCTTC. V is TRBV29-1 and J is TRBJ1-2; D remains unclear. This CDR3 spans 12 amino acids. V gave up 1 base and J gave up 4 bases, with 7 bases separating them. From germline, CDR1 is SQVTM and CDR2 ANQGSEA.

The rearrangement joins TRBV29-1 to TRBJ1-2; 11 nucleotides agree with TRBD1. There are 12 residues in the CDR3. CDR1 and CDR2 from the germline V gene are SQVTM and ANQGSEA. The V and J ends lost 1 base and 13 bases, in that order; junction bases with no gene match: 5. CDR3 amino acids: CSVEGGQGGFTF. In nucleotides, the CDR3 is TGCAGCGTTGAAGGGGGACAGGGGGGGTTCACCTTC.

The CDR3 region is CASSYGQGNDEQFF. The CDR3 coding sequence is TGTGCCAGCAGTTACGGTCAGGGTAACGATGAGCAGTTCTTC. The V gene is TRBV6-5, the J gene TRBJ2-1, with D perhaps TRBD1 (5 bases). Germline V gene sequence: CDR1 MNHEY, CDR2 SVGAGI. The CDR3 is 14 amino acids. V lost 2 bases and J lost 8, with 13 bases in between.

CDR3 coding DNA: TGTGCCAGCAGGAAGACAGGGTCTCCTAGCGGGAGCTTGGAGACCCAGTACTTC. It specifies CASRKTGSPSGSLETQYF. The J gene is TRBJ2-5, the V gene TRBV5-4; 10 nucleotides line up with TRBD2. Trimming cost V 5 bases and J 5 bases; bases outside gene matches: 18. The germline V gene has CDR1 SGHNT and CDR2 YYREEE (reference sequence). The CDR3 consists of 18 residues.